This TCR beta chain was identified in a study of T cell repertoires in cytomegalovirus infection. Study summary: Recently identified HLA-C-restricted CMV epitopes and well-studied HLA-B-restricted CMV epitopes were used by the study. The public TCR beta signatures pointed to both CMV infection and matching HLA type. Study-wide results and limits: Pooled public TCR beta family frequency picked out CMV carriers with the relevant HLA. HLA-C-restricted CMV clonotypes gave the most frequent clonotype in two of eight donors.

In TCRdb, the reads were re-called with MiXCR into one record per CDR3 protein. Seen here are some 130,000 distinct CDR3 sequences, roughly a third observed once, and the top ten hold roughly 51%. The CDR3 totals 15 residues. Per germline, CDR1 SGDLS and CDR2 YYNGEE. Losses at the gene ends were 4 bases for V and 3 bases for J; bases not matched to a gene: 4. This clonotype was seen a handful of times. Its antigen is still unknown. The sample here was CD8+ T cells from cultured PBMCs, taken from culture after CMV antigen stimulation. This clonotype originated in a human donor in good health (CMV status not recorded). Some clones in this sample may be carry-over from other donors' samples. The V and J genes are TRBV9 and TRBJ2-5, with 12 bases lining up with TRBD2. CDR3 in DNA: TGTGCCAGCAGCCTCCGACTAGCGGGGGAAGAGACCCAGTACTTC. This codes for CASSLRLAGEETQYF.